Listed below are T cell receptor beta chains from one sample, sequenced in a study of cytomegalovirus exposure and HLA in healthy donors. Profiling relied on immunoSEQ multiplex PCR, and the TCRdb table lists in-frame clones only, not all of them. The sample holds approximately 89,000 clones, approximately 81% seen once. Input material: PBMCs. The receptors come from a man in his forties in good health and CMV-seropositive. Each CDR3 is given with its conserved first and last residue. The D gene is left open where the match is weak. Size values are once, few and many counts, or a class for expanded clones, and some rows have none.

TRBV28	once	TRBJ2-7	TRBD2	TGTGCCAGCAGGCCCGGACTAGCGGGGAACTACGAGCAGTACTTC	CASRPGLAGNYEQYF
TRBV6-8	.	TRBJ1-5	.	TGTGCCAGCAGTTATCTGGGACTGAAATTCAATCAGCCCCAGCATTTT	CASSYLGLKFNQPQHF
TRBV2	.	TRBJ2-1	TRBD2	TGTGCCAGCAGTGAACGCCGACCTAGCGGGAGATATGAGCAGTTCTTC	CASSERRPSGRYEQFF
TRBV21-1	.	TRBJ2-3	.	TGTGCCAGCAGCAAAGTAGCCGCCACAGATACGCAGTATTTT	CASSKVAATDTQYF
TRBV7-9	few	TRBJ2-5	TRBD1	TGTGCCAGCAGCTCCAAGGACAGGGTAGGGAAGACCCAGTACTTC	CASSSKDRVGKTQYF
TRBV28	.	TRBJ1-5	.	TGTGTCGCGCGGGGCTCCAATCAGCCTCAGCATTTT	CVARGSNQPQHF
TRBV27	.	TRBJ1-6	.	TGTGCCAGCAGTCCATACAGAAGCTCCTATAATTCACCCCTCCACTTT	CASSPYRSSYNSPLHF
TRBV7-2	.	TRBJ2-7	TRBD1	TGTGCCAGCAGCCCAAGGGCGGGACAGGGGGCTAGGGGGGAGCAGTACTTC	CASSPRAGQGARGEQYF
TRBV5-4	.	TRBJ2-1	TRBD2	TGTGCCACAACTAGCGGGGTGAGCTCCTACAATGAGCAGTTCTTC	CATTSGVSSYNEQFF
TRBV21-1	.	TRBJ2-7	.	TGTGCCAGCAGCAAAAGGCCCGGACAGGGTTCCTACGAGCAGTACTTC	CASSKRPGQGSYEQYF
TRBV19	.	TRBJ1-5	.	TGTGCCAGTAGTAGAGTCATCGAGGTACGTCAGCCCCAGCATTTT	CASSRVIEVRQPQHF
TRBV1	.	TRBJ2-1	.	TGCACCAGCAGCCGGGAGAGCGGGGAGGAGAACAATGAGCAGTTCTTC	CTSSRESGEENNEQFF
TRBV23-1	.	TRBJ1-5	TRBD1	TGCGCCAGCACGCCGATGACAGGGGCCATCAATCAGCCCCAGCATTTT	CASTPMTGAINQPQHF
TRBV6-1	.	TRBJ1-1	.	TGTGCCAGCAGTGAATACGGTAGCGAAGCTTTCTTT	CASSEYGSEAFF
TRBV5-3	.	TRBJ2-5	TRBD2	TGTGCCAGAAGCCGGGTACTAGCGGGAGGAGAGACCCAGTACTTC	CARSRVLAGGETQYF
TRBV28	.	TRBJ1-2	TRBD1	TGTGCCAGCAGTCCAGGGGGCTTTAAGAACTATGGCTACACCTTC	CASSPGGFKNYGYTF
TRBV7-9	.	TRBJ2-7	.	TGTGCCAGCAGCTCCGGACAGCCCGGAGTCTACGAGCAGTACTTC	CASSSGQPGVYEQYF
TRBV19	.	TRBJ2-1	TRBD2	TGTGCCAGTAGGAGATACGCGAGCGGGAGCTCCTACAATGAGCAGTTCTTC	CASRRYASGSSYNEQFF
TRBV5-1	.	TRBJ2-5	TRBD1	TGCGCCAGCAGCTTGCCACGGACAGGGACCCAGGGTGACCAAGAGACCCAGTACTTC	CASSLPRTGTQGDQETQYF
TRBV7-9	.	TRBJ2-2	TRBD2	TGTGCCAGCAGCTCCCCGGGACTAGCGGGAGCGCTGAACACCGGGGAGCTGTTTTTT	CASSSPGLAGALNTGELFF
TRBV6-5	few	TRBJ1-5	.	TGTGCCAGCAGTTACTCGGCGGGTACCCAGCATTTT	CASSYSAGTQHF
TRBV2	.	TRBJ1-1	.	TGTGCCACAAACAGGGATATGAACACTGAAGCTTTCTTT	CATNRDMNTEAFF
TRBV5-1	once	TRBJ1-4	TRBD1	TGCGCCAGCAGCCCCTCCGGGACAGTTAATGAAAAACTGTTTTTT	CASSPSGTVNEKLFF
TRBV5-6	.	TRBJ2-7	.	TGTGCCAGCAGGCGTTCCCCCCCCGACTCCTACGAGCAGTACTTC	CASRRSPPDSYEQYF
TRBV9	.	TRBJ2-3	.	TGTGCCAGCAGCGTAGAGTTAGCTAGCACAGATACGCAGTACTTT	CASSVELASTDTQYF
TRBV18	.	TRBJ2-7	.	TGTGCCAGCTCACGCCCCCCGTTAGACTACGAGCAGTACTTC	CASSRPPLDYEQYF
TRBV19	.	TRBJ2-7	.	TGTGCCAGTAGTGTTAGCGGCAAGTACGAGCAGTACTTC	CASSVSGKYEQYF
TRBV7-9	once	TRBJ1-2	.	TGTGCCAGCAGCTACTTATGGGGCGACAAGGATGGCTACACCTTC	CASSYLWGDKDGYTF
TRBV5-1	.	TRBJ2-3	TRBD2	TGCGCCAGCAGCCTCCCCCCCCCTCTAGCGGGAGGAAGCACAGATACGCAGTATTTT	CASSLPPPLAGGSTDTQYF
TRBV6-1	.	TRBJ2-7	TRBD2	TGTGCCAGCAGTGAATTGGCTAGCGGGGGCGAGCAGTACTTC	CASSELASGGEQYF
TRBV6-5	few	TRBJ1-6	TRBD1	TGTGCCAGCAGTTACTCGACGGCGGGACAGGGACCCCTCCACTTT	CASSYSTAGQGPLHF
TRBV18	once	TRBJ2-6	TRBD1	TGTGCCAGCTCACCACCGGGAAAGGGGGCCCCTGGGGCCAACGTCCTGACTTTC	CASSPPGKGAPGANVLTF
TRBV2	.	TRBJ2-2	.	TGTGCCAGCAGTGTTAGACAGCCCTCGAACACCGGGGAGCTGTTTTTT	CASSVRQPSNTGELFF
TRBV15	.	TRBJ1-5	TRBD1	TGTGCCACCAGCTCCCGGGACAGGGCACATCAGCCCCAGCATTTT	CATSSRDRAHQPQHF
TRBV12-5	.	TRBJ1-2	.	TGTGCTAGTGGCCTCCCGACGGGAGCGGTCTATGGCTACACCTTC	CASGLPTGAVYGYTF
TRBV5-1	.	TRBJ1-2	TRBD1	TGCGCCAGCAGCCCGACAGGGGGCGAAGGCTACACCTTC	CASSPTGGEGYTF
TRBV28	.	TRBJ1-3	.	TGTGCCAGCAGACTTTTTTCTGGAAACACCATATATTTT	CASRLFSGNTIYF
TRBV5-5	.	TRBJ1-4	.	TGTGCCAGCAGTGCATTTGGGGGCCGGGAAGAAAAACTGTTTTTT	CASSAFGGREEKLFF
TRBV6-1	.	TRBJ2-5	TRBD1	TGTGCCAGCAGTGACCAGGACAGGGAAGAGACCCAGTACTTC	CASSDQDREETQYF
TRBV19	few	TRBJ2-5	TRBD1	TGTGCCAGTAGTACGGGACAGTACCAAGAGACCCAGTACTTC	CASSTGQYQETQYF
TRBV7-6	.	TRBJ2-3	TRBD2	TGTGCCAGCAGCTTAGTGAGCGGGGGGACACTAGTGGATACGCAGTATTTT	CASSLVSGGTLVDTQYF
TRBV5-1	.	TRBJ1-2	TRBD1	TGCGCCAGCAGCTTGGTGACAGGGATGGATGGCTACACCTTC	CASSLVTGMDGYTF
TRBV1	.	TRBJ1-1	.	TGCACCAGCAGCCAGGCGGATAACAAGGAAGCTTTCTTT	CTSSQADNKEAFF
TRBV2	.	TRBJ2-5	TRBD1	TGTGCCAGCAGGCGGGACAGGCAAGAGACCCAGTACTTC	CASRRDRQETQYF
TRBV30	.	TRBJ1-2	TRBD1	TGTGCCTGGAGGACAGGGTATGGCTACACCTTC	CAWRTGYGYTF
TRBV7-9	.	TRBJ2-5	.	TGTGCCAGCAGCTTAAGCGGCAGGGGCGAGTACTTC	CASSLSGRGEYF
TRBV9	.	TRBJ1-1	.	TGTGCCAGCAGCGCGGGGGGGCTGAACACTGAAGCTTTCTTT	CASSAGGLNTEAFF
TRBV27	.	TRBJ1-4	TRBD1	TGTGCCAGCAGTATACAGGGGGCGTCGCCTGAAAAACTGTTTTTT	CASSIQGASPEKLFF
TRBV25-1	.	TRBJ1-2	.	TGTGCCAGCAGTGAAGGTAACAGGGACAACTATGGCTACACCTTC	CASSEGNRDNYGYTF
TRBV19	.	TRBJ2-5	TRBD2	TGTGCCAGTAGGGGGCGGGGGGCGAAAGAGACCCAGTACTTC	CASRGRGAKETQYF
TRBV4-1	.	TRBJ2-1	TRBD2	TGCGCCAGCAGCGACCTCCTAGCGGGGTTCTACAATGAGCAGTTCTTC	CASSDLLAGFYNEQFF
TRBV6-5	.	TRBJ1-1	.	TGTGCCAGCAGTTATGGACAGAACACTGAAGCTTTCTTT	CASSYGQNTEAFF
TRBV5-1	.	TRBJ1-1	.	TGCGCCAGCAGCGCCTTAGGGGCGAACACTGAAGCTTTCTTT	CASSALGANTEAFF
TRBV2	few	TRBJ1-5	TRBD1	TGTGCCAGCAGTAATGACAGGGGCAATCAGCCCCAGCATTTT	CASSNDRGNQPQHF
TRBV25-1	few	TRBJ2-5	.	TGTGCCAGCAACGGGGTGGGGGCACCACAAGAGACCCAGTACTTC	CASNGVGAPQETQYF
TRBV5-1	.	TRBJ2-2	.	TGCGCCAGCAGCCGGGAACACAACACCGGGGAGCTGTTTTTT	CASSREHNTGELFF
TRBV7-7	.	TRBJ2-1	TRBD1	TGTGCTAGCAGCCCCAACAGGGGGCTCTACAATGAGCAGTTCTTC	CASSPNRGLYNEQFF
TRBV19	medium-sized	TRBJ1-4	.	TGTGCCAGTAGTAAGACTGCAACTAATGAAAAACTGTTTTTT	CASSKTATNEKLFF
TRBV6-6	.	TRBJ2-3	.	TGTGCCAGCGAGGGGGTTACGGATACGCAGTATTTT	CASEGVTDTQYF
TRBV7-2	.	TRBJ2-2	TRBD1	TGTGCCAGCAGCTTAGGGGGACAGGGTAACACCGGGGAGCTGTTTTTT	CASSLGGQGNTGELFF